The 32 T cell receptor beta chains below come from one sample, sequenced in a study of blood T cell repertoires in COVID-19. The assay was immunoSEQ multiplex PCR, and TCRdb's table has in-frame clones only and misses some. This table holds over 20,000 clones, around 88% found once. The sample taken for sequencing was peripheral blood. These TCRs come from a man between 65 and 79 years old with active COVID-19.

J is TRBJ2-1 and V is TRBV14, with a possible D match to TRBD2 (6 bases). The CDR3 spans 15 residues. V was pared by 3 bases and J by 9 bases, with 18 bases between. The germline V gene has CDR1 SGHDN and CDR2 FVKESK. The CDR3 coding sequence is TGTGCCAGCAGCCAGCGGCGGGATGAGACCAGTGAGCAGTTCTTC. Translating gives CASSQRRDETSEQFF.

This clone was counted once. The chain uses TRBV30 and TRBJ2-1, with 9 positions matching TRBD2. The CDR3 is 14 amino acids. V gave up 2 bases and J gave up 12 bases; unmatched junction bases: 11. CDR1 and CDR2 from the germline V gene are GTSNPN and SVGIG (reference sequence). The CDR3 is CAWSFSGGLGPQFF. CDR3 nucleotides: TGTGCCTGGAGTTTTAGCGGGGGTTTGGGGCCGCAGTTCTTC.

The genes are TRBV19 and TRBJ2-3; 11 bases are a match to TRBD2. This CDR3 comprises 17 residues. Germline loops: CDR1 LNHDA, CDR2 SQIVND (reference sequence). The junction had 9 bases not matched to a gene; V was cut back by 3 bases and J by 4 bases. The CDR3 is CASSIWLAGGWADTQYF. The CDR3 nucleotides are TGTGCCAGTAGTATCTGGCTAGCGGGAGGTTGGGCAGATACGCAGTATTTT.

In DNA, the CDR3 is TGTGCCAGTAGTATCGGCACAGGGCAACGCTCCTACGAGCAGTACTTC. It specifies CASSIGTGQRSYEQYF. The chain carries TRBV19 and TRBJ2-7, with a weak D call TRBD1 (6 bases). The length of the CDR3 is 16 residues. V was cut by 3 bases and J by 0 bases, with 15 bases left in between. Germline CDR1 and CDR2: LNHDA and SQIVND (reference sequence).

The chain links TRBV6-5 to TRBJ2-7, with D possibly being TRBD2 (5 bases). V lost 5 bases and J lost 1, with 9 bases in between. Germline loops: CDR1 MNHEY, CDR2 SVGAGI. The CDR3 spans 13 residues. The DNA of the CDR3 is TGTGCCAGCAGTAGTCCGGGATCCTACGAGCAGTACTTC. Translated, it gives CASSSPGSYEQYF.

The rearrangement uses TRBV5-6 and TRBJ2-1; TRBD2 matches at 15 bases. V trimming: 4 bases; J trimming: 12 bases; junction bases outside the gene matches: 8. The CDR3 runs to 15 residues. Germline values: CDR1 SGHDT, CDR2 YYEEEE. This chain's CDR3 is CASSLGGLAGGRQFF. CDR3 nucleotide sequence: TGTGCCAGCAGCCTGGGGGGACTAGCGGGAGGCAGGCAGTTCTTC. The full variable domain, completed using reference TRBV5-6 and TRBJ2-1, is DAGVTQSPTHLIKTRGQQVTLRCSPKSGHDTVSWYQQALGQGPQFIFQYYEEEERQRGNFPDRFSGHQFPNYSSELNVNALLLGDSALYLCASSLGGLAGGRQFFGPGTRLTVL.

The chain recombines TRBV4-2 with TRBJ2-1; 8 bases agree with TRBD2. The V segment lost 1 base and the J segment 4 bases; nucleotides outside the gene matches: 3. The CDR3 totals 15 residues. The germline gives CDR1 LGHNA, CDR2 YNFKEQ. CDR3 nucleotide sequence: TGTGCCAGCAGCCAAGGAACGGGGGGGTACAATGAGCAGTTCTTC. Translating it yields CASSQGTGGYNEQFF.

This clone was seen more than once but under ten times. CDR3 sequence (DNA): TGTGCCAGCAGCTCACCCCCGCCGGGGGTAGGTCAAGCTTTCTTT. Amino acid sequence: CASSSPPPGVGQAFF. This sequence joins TRBV7-2 and TRBJ1-1; the D gene is possibly TRBD1 (5 bases). Trimming removed 4 bases at V and 9 bases at J, with 21 bases between. The CDR3 totals 15 residues. Germline values: CDR1 SGHTA, CDR2 FQGNSA.

The chain's CDR3 is CASSQDIATGFDEAFF. The CDR3 coding sequence is TGTGCCAGCAGCCAAGATATAGCGACAGGGTTTGATGAAGCTTTCTTT. The rearrangement joins TRBV3-1 (or the pseudogene TRBV3-2) to TRBJ1-1; TRBD1 aligns across 7 bases. The CDR3 extends over 16 amino acids. Trimming cost V 0 bases and J 7 bases; bases outside gene matches: 11. Germline CDR1 is LGHDT and CDR2 is YNNKEL (reference sequence).

This clone occurred once. The chain recombines TRBV27 with TRBJ2-7; 12 bases fit TRBD1. There are 18 residues in the CDR3. The germline CDR1 and CDR2 sequences are MNHEY and SMNVEV (reference sequence). The trim removed 7 bases at V and 5 bases at J, leaving 18 bases unmatched. Here the CDR3 DNA reads TGTGCCAGCACCAGGGGAGGGACAGGGGGCGCGTCCTTCCACGAGCAGTACTTC. Amino acid sequence: CASTRGGTGGASFHEQYF.

The chain links TRBV6-5 to TRBJ2-7; 9 nucleotides line up with TRBD1. The CDR3 is made up of 14 amino acids. Germline trimming cut 5 bases from V and 7 bases from J; bases unmatched to any gene: 9. Germline values: CDR1 MNHEY, CDR2 SVGAGI. The CDR3: CASSRRDREGEQYF. As DNA, the CDR3 is TGTGCCAGCAGTCGCCGGGACAGGGAAGGGGAGCAGTACTTC.

The V gene is TRBV7-2, the J gene TRBJ2-1; 12 bases map to TRBD2. The CDR3 runs 15 residues. V was clipped by 5 bases and J by 2 bases; unmatched bases: 1. Germline lookup yields CDR1 SGHTA and CDR2 FQGNSA. The CDR3 region has the DNA TGTGCCAGCAGCCGGACTAGCGGGGCCTACAATGAGCAGTTCTTC. Protein: CASSRTSGAYNEQFF.

The chain employs TRBV5-5 and TRBJ1-2; no definite D call. The ends were cut back, 2 bases at V and 4 bases at J, with 15 bases in the middle. This CDR3 has 15 residues. Germline V gene lookup returns CDR1 SGHKS and CDR2 YYEKEE (reference sequence). CDR3 in DNA: TGTGCCAGCAGCTTCGAGGGAATTTATAGCTATGGCTACACCTTC. Amino acids: CASSFEGIYSYGYTF.

V gene TRBV10-3 combines with J gene TRBJ1-6; 7 bases match TRBD1. Trimming removed 8 bases from V and 13 bases from J; junction bases left unmatched: 14. The CDR3 runs 14 residues. The germline V gene has CDR1 ENHRY and CDR2 SYGVKD. In DNA form, the CDR3 reads TGTGCCATCTCCCGGGACAGAGCCCTACGGCCCCTCCACTTT. This encodes CAISRDRALRPLHF.

The chain combines TRBV29-1 with TRBJ1-2, with 9 bases lining up with TRBD1. The J segment lost 0 bases and the V segment lost 4 bases, leaving 9 bases of the junction unmatched. CDR3 size: 16 residues. The germline gives CDR1 SQVTM, CDR2 ANQGSEA. Here the CDR3 reads CSVAGQGPSSNYGYTF. DNA for the CDR3: TGCAGCGTTGCGGGACAGGGCCCTTCCTCTAACTATGGCTACACCTTC.

This chain uses TRBV19 with TRBJ2-7; 7 bases match TRBD1. With V trimmed by 3 bases and J by 0 bases, 2 bases remained unmatched. The CDR3 length is 14 residues. CDR1 is LNHDA and CDR2 is SQIVND in the germline V gene (reference sequence). In DNA form, the CDR3 reads TGTGCCAGTAGTATTGGGGACAGCTCCTACGAGCAGTACTTC. Amino acid sequence: CASSIGDSSYEQYF. Filled out from reference TRBV19 and TRBJ2-7, the complete variable domain reads DGGITQSPKYLFRKEGQNVTLSCEQNLNHDAMYWYRQDPGQGLRLIYYSQIVNDFQKGDIAEGYSVSREKKESFPLTVTSAQKNPTAFYLCASSIGDSSYEQYFGPGTRLTVT.

The chain joins TRBV30 to TRBJ1-1, with TRBD1 matching 8 bases. Germline-derived CDR1 and CDR2 are GTSNPN and SVGIG (reference sequence). J gave up 8 bases and V 1 base, and 12 bases lay outside the gene matches. The CDR3 spans 15 residues. The CDR3 loop is CAWSERRTGWGEAFF. The DNA of the CDR3 is TGTGCCTGGAGTGAGAGGCGGACAGGGTGGGGGGAAGCTTTCTTT.

V is TRBV2 and J is TRBJ2-7; 8 positions agree with TRBD1. CDR3 length equals 12 residues. Germline V gene sequence: CDR1 SNHLY, CDR2 FYNNEI. J lost 4 bases, V lost 6 bases, and 2 bases had no gene match. DNA of the CDR3: TGTGCCAGCAGGGGACAGGATTACGAGCAGTACTTC. It encodes CASRGQDYEQYF.

There are a few counts of this clone. The chain joins TRBV6-5 to TRBJ1-1; TRBD1 matches at 8 bases. The CDR3 length is 15 residues. J was trimmed by 1 base and V by 6 bases; bases with no gene match: 7. The germline V gene has CDR1 MNHEY and CDR2 SVGAGI. The CDR3 sequence is CASRLTGTGNTEAFF. CDR3 in DNA: TGTGCCAGCAGGCTTACCGGGACAGGGAACACTGAAGCTTTCTTT.

The rearrangement links TRBV6-5 to TRBJ1-6; TRBD1 aligns across 7 bases. Germline loops: CDR1 MNHEY, CDR2 SVGAGI. J gave up 10 bases and V 5 bases, and 11 bases lay outside the gene matches. The CDR3 totals 15 residues. CDR3 region: CASSMAAGGRSPLHF. CDR3 DNA sequence: TGTGCCAGCAGTATGGCGGCAGGGGGTCGGTCACCCCTCCACTTT.

This clone was counted once. The V gene is TRBV25-1, the J gene TRBJ1-1, with D tentatively TRBD1 (5 bases). This CDR3 spans 16 amino acids. Trimming stripped 4 bases from V and 0 bases from J, with 15 bases between. CDR1 MGHDK and CDR2 SYGVNS come from the germline V gene. CDR3 nucleotide sequence: TGTGCCAGCAGTGCCTTGGGGGGGAAGGTGAACACTGAAGCTTTCTTT. Translation gives CASSALGGKVNTEAFF.

This chain links TRBV13 with TRBJ1-3, with D possibly matching TRBD1 (5 bases). V shed 5 bases and J shed 3 bases, with 11 bases lying between them. Germline loops: CDR1 PRHDT, CDR2 FYEKMQ (reference sequence). The CDR3 is made up of 14 amino acids. The CDR3 nucleotides are TGTGCCAGCAGCCGGCGGGGCTTTGGAAACACCATATATTTT. As protein: CASSRRGFGNTIYF.

The gene calls are TRBV10-2 and TRBJ2-4; no definite D call. V shed 3 bases and J shed 3 bases, with 9 bases lying between them. Germline CDR1 is WSHSY and CDR2 is SAAADI. The CDR3 totals 14 residues. In nucleotides, the CDR3 is TGCGCCAGCAGTGAAGCGATCCTCAAAAACATTCAGTACTTC. Translated, it gives CASSEAILKNIQYF.

This CDR3 reads CSVVSYTEAFF. The DNA of the CDR3 is TGCAGCGTTGTTAGTTACACTGAAGCTTTCTTT. This rearrangement joins TRBV29-1 to TRBJ1-1; the D is unclear. CDR1 is SQVTM and CDR2 is ANQGSEA in the germline V gene. Trimming shortened V by 4 bases and J by 3 bases, and 6 bases separated the two germline ends. This CDR3 contains 11 residues. The entire variable domain, with the rest obtained from reference TRBV29-1 and TRBJ1-1, is as follows: SAVISQKPSRDICQRGTSLTIQCQVDSQVTMMFWYRQQPGQSLTLIATANQGSEATYESGFVIDKFPISRPNLTFSTLTVSNMSPEDSSIYLCSVVSYTEAFFGQGTRLTVV.

The chain couples TRBV1 to TRBJ2-3; TRBD2 was called by the table and not checked on the DNA. TRBV1 is deemed a pseudogene. This CDR3 is 18 amino acids long. CDR3 in amino acids: CTSSQGVLAGASTDTQYF. The CDR3 DNA sequence: TGCACCAGCAGCCAAGGGGTACTAGCGGGAGCAAGCACAGATACGCAGTATTTT.

The J gene is TRBJ2-7, the V gene TRBV2, with D possibly matching TRBD2 (5 bases). This CDR3 contains 14 residues. V was shortened by 7 bases and J by 1 base, with 14 bases between the two germline ends. Germline CDR1 reads SNHLY; CDR2 reads FYNNEI. CDR3 in amino acids: CASMTWTSSYEQYF. DNA for the CDR3: TGTGCCAGCATGACGTGGACTTCTTCCTACGAGCAGTACTTC.

This clone was seen only a few times. The V and J genes are TRBV5-4 and TRBJ1-5, with 9 bases matching TRBD1. CDR1 SGHNT and CDR2 YYREEE come from the germline V gene (reference sequence). CDR3 size: 15 residues. V lost 3 bases to trimming and J lost 4 bases; unmatched junction nucleotides: 5. Written as DNA, the CDR3 is TGTGCCAGCAGCTCCGGGACAGGGCCAAATCAGCCCCAGCATTTT. Protein: CASSSGTGPNQPQHF.

This chain connects TRBV2 to TRBJ2-2; 10 nucleotides line up with TRBD1. The CDR3 is 15 amino acids. The V gene's germline CDR1 is SNHLY and CDR2 FYNNEI. V lost 6 bases to trimming and J lost 1 base; unmatched junction nucleotides: 2. CDR3 sequence: CASRGQGMNTGELFF. DNA for the CDR3: TGTGCCAGCAGGGGACAGGGGATGAACACCGGGGAGCTGTTTTTT. The complete variable domain, with remaining parts taken from reference TRBV2 and TRBJ2-2, reads EPEVTQTPSHQVTQMGQEVILRCVPISNHLYFYWYRQILGQKVEFLVSFYNNEISEKSEIFDDQFSVERPDGSNFTLKIRSTKLEDSAMYFCASRGQGMNTGELFFGEGSRLTVL.

The DNA of the CDR3 is TGTGCCAGCAGCAAGGACAGCAACTATGGCTACACCTTC. It codes for CASSKDSNYGYTF. This chain uses TRBV5-5 with TRBJ1-2, with D possibly matching TRBD1 (6 bases). Germline CDR1 and CDR2: SGHKS and YYEKEE (reference sequence). Trimming took 4 bases from V and 2 from J, leaving 9 bases between them. The CDR3 is made up of 13 amino acids.

The chain employs TRBV18 and TRBJ1-2, with a possible D match to TRBD1 (5 bases). The germline V and J ends were trimmed by 3 bases and 8 bases, with 13 bases remaining between them. The germline V gene encodes CDR1 KGHSH and CDR2 LQKENI. The CDR3 covers 13 residues. CDR3 nucleotide sequence: TGTGCCAGCTCACCGACGGGGGATTGGGGCTACACCTTC. Encoded protein: CASSPTGDWGYTF.

The J gene is TRBJ1-5, the V gene TRBV30; a possible D gene is TRBD1 (5 bases). Germline V gives CDR1 GTSNPN, CDR2 SVGIG (reference sequence). The V and J ends lost 3 bases and 4 bases respectively, with 10 bases between them. The CDR3 runs 13 residues. The CDR3 sequence: CAWRVGGNQPQHF. The CDR3 coding sequence is TGTGCCTGGAGAGTGGGGGGGAATCAGCCCCAGCATTTT.

J is TRBJ1-5 and V is TRBV6-6; 7 positions agree with TRBD1. The ends lost 5 bases at V and 4 bases at J; junction bases unmatched: 8. CDR1 and CDR2 from the germline V gene are MNHNY and SVGAGI (reference sequence). The CDR3 has 15 amino acids. The CDR3: CASSRSGTANQPQHF. For the CDR3, the DNA is TGTGCCAGCAGTCGTTCCGGGACAGCAAATCAGCCCCAGCATTTT.